One sample yielded the 21 T cell receptor beta chains listed below, sequenced in a study of T cells in Graves' hyperthyroidism and ophthalmopathy (dated by TCRdb to the late 2010s). Libraries were made using multiplex PCR. TCRdb shows the sequencer as Illumina HiSeq 2000. Amplification of TCR beta CDR3 regions was carried out from RNA transcripts. The TCR CDR3 was subjected to a first round of RT-PCR using the HTBI primer set and the Qiagen OneStep RT-PCR kit. TCRdb reprocessing: public reads trimmed at Q25 with fastp, clones called with MiXCR, in-frame beta chains kept. Duplicate CDR3 protein sequences are folded into a single record with the most common DNA and genes. Present in this sample are approximately 600,000 distinct CDR3 sequences, roughly 14% of which were seen just once. The ten top clones hold almost 6% of the sample. Sequencing was done on a sample of blood. The receptors were sampled from a woman aged 25 to 39 with Graves' hyperthyroidism that later progressed to Graves' ophthalmopathy.

This clonotype was recorded many times. The chain employs TRBV6-2 or TRBV6-3 and TRBJ1-2; D perhaps matches TRBD1 (5 bases). The germline V and J ends were trimmed by 6 bases and 5 bases, with 16 bases remaining between them. This CDR3 region has 14 residues. CDR1 MNHEY and CDR2 SVGEGT come from the germline V gene. The CDR3 reads CASRAPGTVYGYTF. As DNA, the CDR3 is TGTGCCAGCAGGGCTCCCGGGACGGTATATGGCTACACCTTC.

This clonotype was recorded at least ten times. The chain is built from TRBV2 and TRBJ2-7; TRBD1 matches at 9 bases. CDR3 length: 16 amino acids. The J segment lost 0 bases and the V segment lost 7 bases, leaving 10 bases of the junction unmatched. Germline V CDR1 and CDR2: SNHLY, FYNNEI. The CDR3 loop is CASIPRDRASSYEQYF. CDR3 nucleotides: TGTGCCAGCATTCCCCGGGACAGGGCTAGCTCCTACGAGCAGTACTTC.

The chain employs TRBV24-1 and TRBJ1-2; no reliable D call. The CDR3 has 13 amino acids. Trimming pared 7 bases from V and 3 bases from J, leaving 11 bases between. Germline V lookup: CDR1 KGHDR, CDR2 SFDVKD. This chain's CDR3 is CATSSTLDYGYTF. The CDR3 bases are TGTGCCACCAGCTCGACCCTGGACTATGGCTACACCTTC.

This clonotype was detected ten times or more. The J gene is TRBJ2-1, the V gene TRBV6-5; D is undetermined. Trimming removed 2 bases at V and 0 bases at J, with 11 bases between. The CDR3 is made up of 16 amino acids. The germline V gene has CDR1 MNHEY and CDR2 SVGAGI. The CDR3 nucleotides read TGTGCCAGCAGTTACCTCTTCTACAGCTCCTACAATGAGCAGTTCTTC. Its protein product is CASSYLFYSSYNEQFF.

The chain recombines TRBV7-2 with TRBJ2-3; 7 bases are a match to TRBD2. Germline lookup yields CDR1 SGHTA and CDR2 FQGNSA. The CDR3 is made up of 15 amino acids. The trim removed 3 bases at V and 2 bases at J, leaving 5 bases unmatched. The CDR3 spells CASSFKRGDTDTQYF. The DNA of the CDR3 is TGTGCCAGCAGCTTTAAACGGGGGGACACAGATACGCAGTATTTT.

Ten or more counts support this clonotype. CDR3 coding DNA: TGTGCCATCAGCGGGGACAGGGTCACTGAAGCTTTCTTT. Translated: CAISGDRVTEAFF. This chain uses TRBV10-3 with TRBJ1-1, with 9 bases aligning to TRBD1. The CDR3 has 13 amino acids. Germline lookup yields CDR1 ENHRY and CDR2 SYGVKD. Unmatched junction bases numbered 3, after V lost 6 bases and J lost 4 bases.

This chain connects TRBV28 to TRBJ2-2, with D unclear. Germline V gene sequence: CDR1 MDHEN, CDR2 SYDVKM. Trimming removed 2 bases from V and 6 bases from J, with 7 bases in between. The CDR3 consists of 13 residues. The CDR3 DNA follows: TGTGCCAGCAGTTTAGGAGCCCCCGGGGAGCTGTTTTTT. Translation: CASSLGAPGELFF.

Only one count was recorded for this clonotype. The CDR3 nucleotides are TGCGCCAGCAGCTTGGGGGACGTCGAAGCTTTCTTT. Translated: CASSLGDVEAFF. This chain uses TRBV5-1 with TRBJ1-1; perhaps TRBD1 as D (5 bases). The length of the CDR3 is 12 residues. The germline V gene encodes CDR1 SGHRS and CDR2 YFSETQ. V lost 0 bases and J lost 8, with 8 bases in between.

This clonotype was observed many times. CDR3 in amino acids: CASSLAGLSSGNTIYF. For the CDR3, the DNA is TGTGCCAGCAGCTTGGCCGGACTCAGCTCTGGAAACACCATATATTTT. The rearrangement links TRBV5-8 to TRBJ1-3; D remains ambiguous. Germline V lookup: CDR1 SGHTS, CDR2 YDEGEE. CDR3 length equals 16 residues. Trimming took 0 bases from V and 0 from J, leaving 10 bases between them.

This chain connects TRBV24-1 to TRBJ2-6, with a possible D match to TRBD1 (6 bases). The CDR3 runs to 18 residues. Germline lookup yields CDR1 KGHDR and CDR2 SFDVKD. V shed 2 bases and J shed 0 bases, with 13 bases lying between them. CDR3 coding DNA: TGTGCCACCAGTGATTACCCGACAGGTAGCTCTGGGGCCAACGTCCTGACTTTC. As protein: CATSDYPTGSSGANVLTF.

This sequence joins TRBV24-1 and TRBJ2-7; 8 bases are shared with TRBD2. This CDR3 is 17 amino acids long. The junction had 13 bases not matched to a gene; V was cut back by 3 bases and J by 4 bases. In germline, CDR1 is KGHDR, CDR2 SFDVKD. CDR3 residues: CATSDPGSREDLYEQYF. In nucleotides, the CDR3 is TGTGCCACCAGTGATCCGGGGTCGCGGGAGGACCTATACGAGCAGTACTTC.

A few counts support this clonotype. The V call is TRBV7-3, the J call TRBJ2-1; 14 positions match TRBD2. V trimming: 5 bases; J trimming: 9 bases; junction bases outside the gene matches: 9. CDR1 and CDR2 from the germline V gene are SGHTA and FQGTGA. This CDR3 has 16 residues. The CDR3 sequence: CASSPPGLAGAGEQFF. The CDR3 DNA follows: TGTGCCAGCAGCCCCCCGGGACTAGCGGGAGCTGGTGAGCAGTTCTTC.

This clonotype was counted a few times. Here the CDR3 DNA reads TGTGCCAGTAACCCCACCGGGGTATCCTACGAGCAGTACTTC. This translates into CASNPTGVSYEQYF. The gene calls are TRBV19 and TRBJ2-7, with a weak D call TRBD2 (5 bases). Germline V lookup: CDR1 LNHDA, CDR2 SQIVND (reference sequence). The CDR3 totals 14 residues. Trimming took off 7 bases at V and 1 base at J, with 14 bases between the two ends.

This clonotype showed up just a few times. The chain couples TRBV6-2 or TRBV6-3 to TRBJ2-2; D is undetermined. The CDR3 totals 13 residues. Between the trimmed V and J ends, which lost 4 bases and 0 bases, there was a span of 3 bases. Germline assignment: CDR1 MNHEY and CDR2 SVGEGT. CDR3 in amino acids: CASSWANTGELFF. Here the CDR3 DNA reads TGTGCCAGCAGTTGGGCGAACACCGGGGAGCTGTTTTTT.

The table lists this clonotype with many counts. The rearrangement uses TRBV11-2 and TRBJ2-1; D is undetermined. Trimming took off 4 bases at V and 5 bases at J, with 9 bases between the two ends. CDR3 length: 13 amino acids. Germline loops: CDR1 SGHAT, CDR2 FQNNGV. This CDR3 is CASSSWENNEQFF. CDR3 nucleotide sequence: TGTGCCAGCAGCTCGTGGGAAAACAATGAGCAGTTCTTC.

This clonotype was detected many times. The genes are TRBV5-1 and TRBJ2-2, with a tentative D call TRBD1 (6 bases). With 1 base removed from V and 4 bases from J, the gap between germline ends came to 8 bases. CDR1 and CDR2 (germline): SGHRS, YFSETQ. The CDR3 loop spans 14 amino acids. This CDR3 is CASSLTGPTGELFF. In DNA form, the CDR3 reads TGCGCCAGCAGCTTGACAGGGCCCACCGGGGAGCTGTTTTTT.

This clonotype was picked up many times. This chain joins TRBV4-1 and TRBJ1-4, with a tentative D call TRBD1 (6 bases). The CDR3 has 14 residues. CDR1 and CDR2 (germline): MGHRA, YSYEKL. Trimming took off 4 bases at V and 8 bases at J, with 14 bases between the two ends. CDR3 bases: TGCGCCAGCAGCCCGACACAGGGTGGCGAAAAACTGTTTTTT. This gives the protein CASSPTQGGEKLFF.

The chain combines TRBV2 with TRBJ1-6; D is perhaps TRBD1 (5 bases). Trimming stripped 7 bases from V and 7 bases from J, with 20 bases between. There are 16 residues in the CDR3. Germline V gene data show CDR1 as SNHLY and CDR2 as FYNNEI. Here the CDR3 reads CASTEGLGTANSPLHF. The CDR3 bases are TGTGCCAGCACCGAGGGATTAGGGACTGCCAATTCACCCCTCCACTTT.

This clonotype was recorded at least ten times. The chain uses TRBV2 and TRBJ2-5; 7 positions agree with TRBD2. The V gene end was trimmed by 10 bases and the J gene end by 2 bases; junction bases not matched to a gene: 7. The CDR3 runs to 13 residues. The germline gives CDR1 SNHLY, CDR2 FYNNEI. The CDR3 here is CATLAGVQETQYF. In DNA, the CDR3 is TGTGCCACATTAGCGGGTGTACAAGAGACCCAGTACTTC.

Ten or more counts support this clonotype. V and J are TRBV7-3 and TRBJ2-3; 8 bases are shared with TRBD2. CDR3 length equals 14 residues. The V gene's germline CDR1 is SGHTA and CDR2 FQGTGA. V lost 4 bases, J lost 4 bases, and 4 bases stayed unmatched. The DNA for the CDR3 is TGTGCCAGCAGCTCCGGGAGGGCCGCAGATACGCAGTATTTT. Amino acid sequence: CASSSGRAADTQYF.

This clonotype was seen repeatedly, ten times or more. The chain recombines TRBV10-3 with TRBJ2-7, with 9 bases identical to TRBD1. The CDR3 has 19 amino acids. The germline V gene has CDR1 ENHRY and CDR2 SYGVKD. V dropped 4 bases and J dropped 7; count of bases not matched to a gene: 23. The DNA for the CDR3 is TGTGCCATCAGTGGTGGGGTTGGCCCGGGACAGGGCCCTCCCCGGGAGCAGTACTTC. Its translation is CAISGGVGPGQGPPREQYF.